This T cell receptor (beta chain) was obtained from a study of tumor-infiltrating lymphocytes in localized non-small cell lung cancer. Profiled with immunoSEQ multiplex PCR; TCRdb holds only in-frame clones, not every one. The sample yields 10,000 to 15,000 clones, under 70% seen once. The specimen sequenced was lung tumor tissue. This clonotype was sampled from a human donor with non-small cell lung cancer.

CDR3 residues: CASSGLAGETQYF. The DNA of the CDR3 is TGCGCCAGCAGTGGACTAGCGGGGGAGACCCAGTACTTC. The V and J genes are TRBV10-1 and TRBJ2-5; 11 positions match TRBD2. Germline values: CDR1 WNHNN, CDR2 SYGVQD (reference sequence). There are 13 residues in the CDR3. V shed 4 bases and J 5 bases; nucleotides not matched to a gene: 0.